These T cell receptor beta chains were read from a single sample in a study of shared clonotypes between healthy human individuals. Generated by immunoSEQ multiplex PCR, the TCRdb table keeps only in-frame clones and is missing some. The sample has about 1.4 million clones; 96% are singletons. Specimen: naive CD4+ T cells sorted from blood. The source is a young man in good health. Both conserved end residues are part of each CDR3. The D gene is left open where the match is weak.

16,TRBJ2-3,NA,TRBV21-1,CASSKGRTGPTDTQYF,TGTGCCAGCAGCAAAGGAAGGACAGGGCCCACAGATACGCAGTATTTT
13,TRBJ2-7,TRBD1,TRBV29-1,CSVVMGQGWEQYF,TGCAGCGTTGTAATGGGACAGGGGTGGGAGCAGTACTTC
17,TRBJ2-1,TRBD2,TRBV10-2,CASSALAGGISYNEQFF,TGCGCCAGCAGTGCACTAGCGGGAGGTATTTCCTACAATGAGCAGTTCTTC
14,TRBJ2-3,TRBD1,TRBV5-1,CASRRQGGTDTQYF,TGCGCCAGCAGGAGACAGGGGGGCACAGATACGCAGTATTTT
15,TRBJ2-4,TRBD1,TRBV7-8,CASSHYRDRGNIQYF,TGTGCCAGCAGCCATTACCGGGACAGGGGAAACATTCAGTACTTC
15,TRBJ2-1,NA,TRBV23-1,CASSRNPTFYNEQFF,TGCGCCAGCAGTCGGAACCCCACCTTTTACAATGAGCAGTTCTTC
13,TRBJ1-2,TRBD1,TRBV28,CASRETGAYGYTF,TGTGCCAGCCGCGAGACAGGGGCTTATGGCTACACCTTC
15,TRBJ2-5,NA,TRBV28,CASTSWGTSRETQYF,TGTGCCAGCACTTCTTGGGGGACCAGTCGGGAGACCCAGTACTTC
17,TRBJ2-1,NA,TRBV29-1,CSVSLFQGTSDYNEQFF,TGCAGCGTTTCTCTTTTCCAGGGAACCTCGGACTACAATGAGCAGTTCTTC
15,TRBJ2-5,NA,TRBV18,CASSAQVVQAETQYF,TGTGCCAGCTCCGCGCAGGTAGTACAGGCGGAGACCCAGTACTTC
14,TRBJ1-2,NA,TRBV5-8,CASSITGGVYGYTF,TGTGCCAGCAGTATCACGGGGGGCGTCTATGGCTACACCTTC
13,TRBJ2-5,NA,TRBV30,CAWRLGAQETQYF,TGTGCCTGGAGACTGGGGGCGCAGGAGACCCAGTACTTC
14,TRBJ2-3,NA,TRBV5-1,CASSLGTSTDTQYF,TGCGCCAGCAGCTTGGGGACTAGCACAGATACGCAGTATTTT
15,TRBJ2-3,NA,TRBV25-1,CASTPPGFSTDTQYF,TGTGCCAGCACTCCCCCAGGGTTCAGCACAGATACGCAGTATTTT
16,TRBJ2-2,TRBD1,TRBV15,CATSRVLLTGTGELFF,TGTGCCACCAGCAGGGTACTCTTGACAGGGACCGGGGAGCTGTTTTTT
14,TRBJ2-7,NA,TRBV29-1,CSVLAPGRSYEQYF,TGCAGCGTTCTTGCCCCAGGCCGTTCCTACGAGCAGTACTTC
13,TRBJ1-1,NA,TRBV7-6,CASSLPGETEAFF,TGTGCCAGCAGCTTACCGGGAGAAACTGAAGCTTTCTTT
15,TRBJ1-2,NA,TRBV13,CASSLVQGGFGGYTF,TGTGCCAGCAGCTTAGTCCAGGGAGGGTTTGGTGGCTACACCTTC
15,TRBJ2-7,NA,TRBV5-1,CASSLARGDHYEQYF,TGCGCCAGCAGCTTGGCCAGAGGCGACCACTACGAGCAGTACTTC
15,TRBJ1-5,TRBD1,TRBV10-3,CAISEWQGDDQPQHF,TGTGCCATCAGTGAGTGGCAGGGGGACGATCAGCCCCAGCATTTT
15,TRBJ2-1,NA,TRBV10-3,CAISDYSTTSNEQFF,TGTGCCATCAGTGACTACTCTACGACTAGCAATGAGCAGTTCTTC
14,TRBJ2-7,NA,TRBV9,CASSVGTASYEQYF,TGTGCCAGCAGCGTAGGGACAGCCTCCTACGAGCAGTACTTC
13,TRBJ2-7,NA,TRBV4-1,CASSQERSYEQYF,TGCGCCAGCAGCCAAGAACGGTCCTACGAGCAGTACTTC
13,TRBJ2-5,TRBD1,TRBV5-1,CASSGTGRETQYF,TGCGCCAGCAGCGGGACAGGGAGGGAGACCCAGTACTTC
12,TRBJ2-1,NA,TRBV15,CATSSQVSEQFF,TGTGCCACCAGCTCACAGGTGAGTGAGCAGTTCTTC
16,TRBJ2-1,TRBD2,TRBV5-1,CASSLDSLAVYNEQFF,TGCGCCAGCAGCTTGGACTCACTAGCGGTCTACAATGAGCAGTTCTTC
13,TRBJ1-4,NA,TRBV2,CATLPGGREKLFF,TGTGCCACCCTACCAGGAGGTAGAGAAAAACTGTTTTTT
13,TRBJ2-5,NA,TRBV9,CASSGHLTATQYF,TGTGCCAGCAGCGGACACCTGACCGCGACCCAGTACTTC
14,TRBJ1-2,NA,TRBV7-6,CASSLMEAGAGYTF,TGTGCCAGCAGCTTAATGGAGGCAGGGGCCGGCTACACCTTC
15,TRBJ2-1,NA,TRBV19,CASSTSGLASNEQFF,TGTGCCAGTAGTACCTCGGGACTCGCTTCCAATGAGCAGTTCTTC
15,TRBJ2-3,NA,TRBV7-2,CASSLLRTNTDTQYF,TGTGCCAGCAGCTTACTCCGGACTAACACAGATACGCAGTATTTT
16,TRBJ2-3,NA,TRBV7-9,CASSPRGAGGSDTQYF,TGTGCCAGCAGCCCACGGGGGGCAGGTGGATCAGATACGCAGTATTTT
16,TRBJ2-1,NA,TRBV25-1,CASRSDRNPPYNEQFF,TGTGCCAGCAGATCAGACAGAAACCCGCCTTACAATGAGCAGTTCTTC
14,TRBJ2-2,TRBD2,TRBV6-6,CASRPTSVTGELFF,TGTGCCAGCAGGCCGACTAGCGTCACCGGGGAGCTGTTTTTT
13,TRBJ1-1,NA,TRBV5-1,CASRPGYDTEAFF,TGCGCCAGCCGTCCTGGTTATGACACTGAAGCTTTCTTT
17,TRBJ2-2,TRBD2,TRBV5-1,CASSLLSGSDRTGELFF,TGCGCCAGCAGCTTGCTAAGCGGGAGCGATCGGACCGGGGAGCTGTTTTTT
11,TRBJ2-7,NA,TRBV5-1,CASSFELEQYF,TGCGCCAGCAGCTTCGAGCTCGAGCAGTACTTC
13,TRBJ2-5,TRBD2,TRBV2,CASSGGGSETQYF,TGTGCCAGCAGTGGGGGGGGATCAGAGACCCAGTACTTC
15,TRBJ2-5,TRBD1,TRBV5-1,CASSPGTVPGETQYF,TGCGCCAGCAGCCCCGGGACAGTGCCAGGGGAGACCCAGTACTTC
15,TRBJ1-4,TRBD1,TRBV18,CASSPRTGDNEKLFF,TGTGCCAGCTCACCACGGACAGGGGATAATGAAAAACTGTTTTTT
15,TRBJ2-7,TRBD2,TRBV9,CASSVGSGRAYEQYF,TGTGCCAGCAGCGTAGGATCCGGGAGGGCCTACGAGCAGTACTTC
14,TRBJ2-7,TRBD1,TRBV29-1,CSVQRETGPSEQYF,TGCAGCGTTCAAAGGGAGACAGGGCCGAGCGAGCAGTACTTC